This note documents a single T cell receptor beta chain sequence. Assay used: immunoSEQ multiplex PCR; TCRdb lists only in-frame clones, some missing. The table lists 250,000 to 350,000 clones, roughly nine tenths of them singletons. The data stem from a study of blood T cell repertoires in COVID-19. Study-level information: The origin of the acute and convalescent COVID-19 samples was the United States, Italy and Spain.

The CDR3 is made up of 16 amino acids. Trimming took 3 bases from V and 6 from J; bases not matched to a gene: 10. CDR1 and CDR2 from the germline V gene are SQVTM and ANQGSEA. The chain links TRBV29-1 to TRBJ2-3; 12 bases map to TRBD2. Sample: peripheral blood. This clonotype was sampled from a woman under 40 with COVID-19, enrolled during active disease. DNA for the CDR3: TGCAGCGTTGATGAAAGACTAGCGGGAGCCCCTGATACGCAGTATTTT. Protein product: CSVDERLAGAPDTQYF.